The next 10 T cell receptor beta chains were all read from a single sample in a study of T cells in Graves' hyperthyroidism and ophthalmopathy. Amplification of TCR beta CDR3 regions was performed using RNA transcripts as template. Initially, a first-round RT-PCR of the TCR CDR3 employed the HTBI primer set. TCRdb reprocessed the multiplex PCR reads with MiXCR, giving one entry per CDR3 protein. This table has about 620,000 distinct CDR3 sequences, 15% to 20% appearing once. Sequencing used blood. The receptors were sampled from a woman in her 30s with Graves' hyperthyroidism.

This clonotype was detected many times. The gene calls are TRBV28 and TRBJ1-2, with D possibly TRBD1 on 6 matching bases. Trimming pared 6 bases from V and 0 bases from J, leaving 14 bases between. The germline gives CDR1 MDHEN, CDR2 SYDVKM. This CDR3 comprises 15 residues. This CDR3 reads CASRQTGSANYGYTF. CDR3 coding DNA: TGTGCCAGCAGGCAAACAGGGTCCGCTAACTATGGCTACACCTTC.

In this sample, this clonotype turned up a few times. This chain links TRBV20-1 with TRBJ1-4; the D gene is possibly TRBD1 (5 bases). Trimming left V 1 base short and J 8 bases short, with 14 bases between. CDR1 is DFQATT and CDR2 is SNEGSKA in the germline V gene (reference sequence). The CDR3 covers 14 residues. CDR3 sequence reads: CSARAGQGGEKLFF. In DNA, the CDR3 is TGCAGTGCTAGAGCGGGGCAGGGAGGGGAAAAACTGTTTTTT.

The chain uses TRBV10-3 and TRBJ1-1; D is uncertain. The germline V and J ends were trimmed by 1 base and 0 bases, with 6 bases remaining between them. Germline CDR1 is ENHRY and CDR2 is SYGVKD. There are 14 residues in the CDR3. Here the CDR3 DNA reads TGTGCCATCAGTGAGTGGGGAGTGAACACTGAAGCTTTCTTT. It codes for CAISEWGVNTEAFF.

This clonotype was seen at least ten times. The CDR3 loop reads CSAKGRLYEQYF. CDR3 nucleotide sequence: TGCAGTGCTAAGGGACGGCTCTACGAGCAGTACTTC. The V call is TRBV20-1, the J call TRBJ2-7, with D perhaps matching TRBD1 or TRBD2 (5 bases each). The CDR3 is made up of 12 amino acids. The V gene lost 4 bases and the J gene lost 3 bases, with 10 bases spanning the gap. The germline V gene has CDR1 DFQATT and CDR2 SNEGSKA (reference sequence).

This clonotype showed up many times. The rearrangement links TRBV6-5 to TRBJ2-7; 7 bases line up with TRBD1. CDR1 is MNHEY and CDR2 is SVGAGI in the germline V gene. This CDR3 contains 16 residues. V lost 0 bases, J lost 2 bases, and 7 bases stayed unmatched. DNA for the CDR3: TGTGCCAGCAGTTACTCTCCCGGGACAGTCACCTACGAGCAGTACTTC. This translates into CASSYSPGTVTYEQYF.

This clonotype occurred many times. The CDR3 is CSVDRDTEAFF. The CDR3 nucleotides read TGCAGCGTTGATCGGGACACTGAAGCTTTCTTT. V gene TRBV29-1 combines with J gene TRBJ1-1; no firm D call. The V end lost 3 bases, the J end lost 3 bases, and 5 bases lay between the germline ends. CDR3 length: 11 amino acids. CDR1 and CDR2 (germline): SQVTM, ANQGSEA.

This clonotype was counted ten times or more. CDR3 DNA sequence: TGTGCCAGCAGTCCCCCACGGGCATACAATGAGCAGTTCTTC. The encoded protein is CASSPPRAYNEQFF. J is TRBJ2-1 and V is TRBV12-3 or TRBV12-4; D not resolved. This CDR3 spans 14 amino acids. V was shortened by 5 bases and J by 4 bases, with 12 bases between the two germline ends.

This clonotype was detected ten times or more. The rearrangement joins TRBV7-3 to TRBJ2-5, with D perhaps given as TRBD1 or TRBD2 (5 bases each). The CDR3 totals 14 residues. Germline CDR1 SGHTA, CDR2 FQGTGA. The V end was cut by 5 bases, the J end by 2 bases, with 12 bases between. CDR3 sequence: CASSPGADQETQYF. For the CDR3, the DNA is TGTGCCAGCAGCCCCGGGGCGGATCAAGAGACCCAGTACTTC.

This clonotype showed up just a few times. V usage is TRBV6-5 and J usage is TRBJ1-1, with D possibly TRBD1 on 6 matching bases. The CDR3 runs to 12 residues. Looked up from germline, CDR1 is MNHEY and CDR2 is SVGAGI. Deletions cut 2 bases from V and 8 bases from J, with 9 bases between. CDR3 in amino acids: CASSYRRGEAFF. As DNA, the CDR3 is TGTGCCAGCAGTTACCGGAGGGGGGAAGCTTTCTTT.

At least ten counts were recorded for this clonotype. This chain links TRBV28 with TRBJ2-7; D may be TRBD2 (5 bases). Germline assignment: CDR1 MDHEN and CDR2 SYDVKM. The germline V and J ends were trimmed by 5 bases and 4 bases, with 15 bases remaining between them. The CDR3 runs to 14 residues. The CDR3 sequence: CASSPFGRDYEQYF. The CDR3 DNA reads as TGTGCCAGCAGTCCATTCGGACGGGATTACGAGCAGTACTTC.